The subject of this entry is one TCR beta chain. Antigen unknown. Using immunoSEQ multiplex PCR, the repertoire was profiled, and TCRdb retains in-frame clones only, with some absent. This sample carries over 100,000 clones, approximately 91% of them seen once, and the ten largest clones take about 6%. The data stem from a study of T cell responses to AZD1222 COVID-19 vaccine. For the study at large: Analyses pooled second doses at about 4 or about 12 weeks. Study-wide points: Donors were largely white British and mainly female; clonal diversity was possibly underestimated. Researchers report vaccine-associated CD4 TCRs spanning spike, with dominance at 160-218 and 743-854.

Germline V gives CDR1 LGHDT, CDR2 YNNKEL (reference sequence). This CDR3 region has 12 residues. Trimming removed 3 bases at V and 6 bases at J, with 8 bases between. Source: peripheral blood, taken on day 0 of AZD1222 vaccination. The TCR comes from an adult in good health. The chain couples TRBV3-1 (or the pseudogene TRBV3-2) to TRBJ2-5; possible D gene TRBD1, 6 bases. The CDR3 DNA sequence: TGTGCCAGCAGCCACAGGGGAAAGACCCAGTACTTC. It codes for CASSHRGKTQYF.